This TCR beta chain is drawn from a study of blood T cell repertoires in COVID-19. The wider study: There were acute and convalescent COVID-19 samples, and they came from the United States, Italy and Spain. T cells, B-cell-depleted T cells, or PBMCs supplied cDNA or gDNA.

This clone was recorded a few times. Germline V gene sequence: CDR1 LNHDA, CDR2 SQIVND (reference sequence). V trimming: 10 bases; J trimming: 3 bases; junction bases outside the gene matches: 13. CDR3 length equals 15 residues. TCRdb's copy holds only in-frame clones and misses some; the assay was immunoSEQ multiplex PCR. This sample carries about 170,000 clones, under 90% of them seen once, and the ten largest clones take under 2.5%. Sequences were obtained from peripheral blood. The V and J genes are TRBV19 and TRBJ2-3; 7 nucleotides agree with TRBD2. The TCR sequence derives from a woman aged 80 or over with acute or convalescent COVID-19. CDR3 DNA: TGTGCCACCAAAGGAGGGAGGCGGGAGACAGATACGCAGTATTTT. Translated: CATKGGRRETDTQYF.